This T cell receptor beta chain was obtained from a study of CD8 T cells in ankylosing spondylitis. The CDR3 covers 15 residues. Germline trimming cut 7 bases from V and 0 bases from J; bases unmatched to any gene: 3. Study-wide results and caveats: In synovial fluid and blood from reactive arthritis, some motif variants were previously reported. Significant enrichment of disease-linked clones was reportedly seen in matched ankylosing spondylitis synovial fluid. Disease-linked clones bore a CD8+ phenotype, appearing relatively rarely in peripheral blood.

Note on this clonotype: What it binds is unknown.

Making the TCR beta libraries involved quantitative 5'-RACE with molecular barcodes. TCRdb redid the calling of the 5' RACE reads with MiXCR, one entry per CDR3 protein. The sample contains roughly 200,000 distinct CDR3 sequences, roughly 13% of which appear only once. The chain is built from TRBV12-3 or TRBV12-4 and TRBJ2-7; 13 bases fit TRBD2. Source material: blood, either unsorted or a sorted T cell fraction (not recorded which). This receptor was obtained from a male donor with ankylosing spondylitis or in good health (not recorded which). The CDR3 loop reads CASTRTSGSSYEQYF. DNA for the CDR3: TGTGCCAGCACCCGGACTAGCGGGAGCTCCTACGAGCAGTACTTC.